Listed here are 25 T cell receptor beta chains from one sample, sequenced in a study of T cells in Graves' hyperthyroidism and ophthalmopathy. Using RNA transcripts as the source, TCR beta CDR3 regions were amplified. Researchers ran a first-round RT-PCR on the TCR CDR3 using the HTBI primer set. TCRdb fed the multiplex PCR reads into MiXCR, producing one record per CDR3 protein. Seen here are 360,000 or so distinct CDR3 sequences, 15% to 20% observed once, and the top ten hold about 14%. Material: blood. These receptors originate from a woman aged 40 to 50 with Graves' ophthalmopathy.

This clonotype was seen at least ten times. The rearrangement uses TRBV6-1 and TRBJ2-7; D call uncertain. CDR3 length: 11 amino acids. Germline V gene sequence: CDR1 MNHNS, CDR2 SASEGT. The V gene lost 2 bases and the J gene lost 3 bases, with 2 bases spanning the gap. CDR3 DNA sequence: TGTGCCAGCAGTGAATTCTACGAGCAGTACTTC. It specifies CASSEFYEQYF.

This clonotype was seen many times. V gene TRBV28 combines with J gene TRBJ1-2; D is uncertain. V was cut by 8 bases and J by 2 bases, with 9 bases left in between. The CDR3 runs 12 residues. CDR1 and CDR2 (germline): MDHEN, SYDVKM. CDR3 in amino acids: CASAIANYGYTF. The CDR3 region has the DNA TGTGCCAGCGCGATCGCCAACTATGGCTACACCTTC.

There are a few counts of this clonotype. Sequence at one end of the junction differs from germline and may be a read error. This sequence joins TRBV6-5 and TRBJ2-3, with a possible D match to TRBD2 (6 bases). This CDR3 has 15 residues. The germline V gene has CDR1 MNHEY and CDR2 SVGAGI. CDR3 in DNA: TGTGCCAGCAGTTACCAGGTACTAGCAACAGATACGCAGTGTTTT. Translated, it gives CASSYQVLATDTQCF.

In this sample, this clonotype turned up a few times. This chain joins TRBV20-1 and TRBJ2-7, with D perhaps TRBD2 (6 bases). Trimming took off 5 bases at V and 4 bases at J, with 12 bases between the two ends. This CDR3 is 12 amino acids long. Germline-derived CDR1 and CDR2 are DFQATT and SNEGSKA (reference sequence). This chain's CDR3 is CSAGGLLYEQYF. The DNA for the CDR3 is TGCAGTGCTGGAGGGCTCCTATACGAGCAGTACTTC.

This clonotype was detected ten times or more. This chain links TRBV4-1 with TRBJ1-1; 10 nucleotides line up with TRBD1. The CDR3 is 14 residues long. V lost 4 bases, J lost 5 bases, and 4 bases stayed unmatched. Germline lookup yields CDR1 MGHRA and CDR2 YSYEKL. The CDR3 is CASSRGTGETEAFF. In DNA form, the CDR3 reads TGCGCCAGCAGCCGAGGGACAGGGGAAACTGAAGCTTTCTTT.

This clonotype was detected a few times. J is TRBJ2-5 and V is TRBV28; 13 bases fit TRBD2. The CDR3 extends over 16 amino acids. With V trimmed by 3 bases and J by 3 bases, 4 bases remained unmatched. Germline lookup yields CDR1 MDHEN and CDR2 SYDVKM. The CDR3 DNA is TGTGCCAGCAGTTTCGGACTAGCGGGAGTAAAAGAGACCCAGTACTTC. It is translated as CASSFGLAGVKETQYF.

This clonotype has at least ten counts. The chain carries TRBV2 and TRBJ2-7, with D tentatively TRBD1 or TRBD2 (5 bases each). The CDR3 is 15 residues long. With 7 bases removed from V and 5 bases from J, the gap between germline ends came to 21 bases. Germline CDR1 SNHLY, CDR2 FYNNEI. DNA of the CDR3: TGTGCCAGCATCCGAACCCGGGACGGCCGCAACGAGCAGTACTTC. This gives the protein CASIRTRDGRNEQYF.

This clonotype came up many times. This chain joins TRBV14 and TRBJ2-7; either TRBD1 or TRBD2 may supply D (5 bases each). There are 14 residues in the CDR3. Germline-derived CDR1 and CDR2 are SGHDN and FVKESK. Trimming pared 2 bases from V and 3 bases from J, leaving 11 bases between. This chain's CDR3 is CASSQSQGRYEQYF. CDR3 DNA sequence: TGTGCCAGCAGCCAATCCCAGGGACGCTACGAGCAGTACTTC.

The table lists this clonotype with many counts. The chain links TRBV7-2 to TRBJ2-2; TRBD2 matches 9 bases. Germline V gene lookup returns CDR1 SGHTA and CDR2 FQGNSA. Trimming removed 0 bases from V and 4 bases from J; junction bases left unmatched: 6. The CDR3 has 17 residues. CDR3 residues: CASSLAMGGRGTGELFF. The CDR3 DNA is TGTGCCAGCAGCTTAGCGATGGGCGGGAGGGGCACCGGGGAGCTGTTTTTT.

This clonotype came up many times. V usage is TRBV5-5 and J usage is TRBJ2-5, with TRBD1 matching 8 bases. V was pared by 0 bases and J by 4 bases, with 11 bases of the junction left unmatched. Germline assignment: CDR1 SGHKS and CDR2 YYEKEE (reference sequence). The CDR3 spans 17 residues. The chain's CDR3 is CASSLGQGPNIGETQYF. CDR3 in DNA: TGTGCCAGCAGCTTGGGACAGGGGCCTAACATAGGAGAGACCCAGTACTTC. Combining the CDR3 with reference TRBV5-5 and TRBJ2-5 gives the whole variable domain DAGVTQSPTHLIKTRGQQVTLRCSPISGHKSVSWYQQVLGQGPQFIFQYYEKEERGRGNFPDRFSARQFPNYSSELNVNALLLGDSALYLCASSLGQGPNIGETQYFGPGTRLLVL.

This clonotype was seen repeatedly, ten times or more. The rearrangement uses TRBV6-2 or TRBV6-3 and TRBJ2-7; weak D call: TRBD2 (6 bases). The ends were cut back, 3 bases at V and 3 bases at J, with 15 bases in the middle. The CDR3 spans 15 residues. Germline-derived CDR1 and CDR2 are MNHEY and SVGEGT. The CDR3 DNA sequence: TGTGCCAGCAGTTATACCCTGGGAGGAGGCTACGAGCAGTACTTC. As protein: CASSYTLGGGYEQYF.

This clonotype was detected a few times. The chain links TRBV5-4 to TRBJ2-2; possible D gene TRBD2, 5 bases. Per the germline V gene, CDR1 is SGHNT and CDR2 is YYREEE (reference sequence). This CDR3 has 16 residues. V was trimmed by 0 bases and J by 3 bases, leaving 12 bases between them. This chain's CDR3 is CASSLARGSDTGELFF. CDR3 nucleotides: TGTGCCAGCAGCTTGGCCCGGGGTTCGGACACCGGGGAGCTGTTTTTT. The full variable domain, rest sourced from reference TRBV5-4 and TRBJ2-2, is ETGVTQSPTHLIKTRGQQVTLRCSSQSGHNTVSWYQQALGQGPQFIFQYYREEENGRGNFPPRFSGLQFPNYSSELNVNALELDDSALYLCASSLARGSDTGELFFGEGSRLTVL.

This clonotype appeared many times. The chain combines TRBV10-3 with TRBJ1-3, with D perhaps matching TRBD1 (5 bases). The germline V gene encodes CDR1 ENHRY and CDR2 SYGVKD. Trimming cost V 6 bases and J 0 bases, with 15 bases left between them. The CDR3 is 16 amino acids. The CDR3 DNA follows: TGTGCCATCAGCCCACCATGGACACCCTCTGGAAACACCATATATTTT. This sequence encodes CAISPPWTPSGNTIYF.

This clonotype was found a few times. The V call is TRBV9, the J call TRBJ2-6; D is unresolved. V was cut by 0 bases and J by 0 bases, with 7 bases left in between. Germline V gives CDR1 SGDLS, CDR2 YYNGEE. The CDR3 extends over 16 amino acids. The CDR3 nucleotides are TGTGCCAGCAGCGTAGCGGCCGTCTCTGGGGCCAACGTCCTGACTTTC. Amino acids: CASSVAAVSGANVLTF. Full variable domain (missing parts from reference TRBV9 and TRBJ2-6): DSGVTQTPKHLITATGQRVTLRCSPRSGDLSVYWYQQSLDQGLQFLIQYYNGEERAKGNILERFSAQQFPDLHSELNLSSLELGDSALYFCASSVAAVSGANVLTFGAGSRLTVL.

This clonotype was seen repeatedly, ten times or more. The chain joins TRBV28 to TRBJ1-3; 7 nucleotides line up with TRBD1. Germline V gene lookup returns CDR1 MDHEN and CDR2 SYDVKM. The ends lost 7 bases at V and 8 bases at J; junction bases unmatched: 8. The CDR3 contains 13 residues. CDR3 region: CASNKQGGDTIYF. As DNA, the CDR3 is TGTGCCAGCAATAAGCAGGGGGGTGACACCATATATTTT. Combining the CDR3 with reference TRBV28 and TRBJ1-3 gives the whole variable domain DVKVTQSSRYLVKRTGEKVFLECVQDMDHENMFWYRQDPGLGLRLIYFSYDVKMKEKGDIPEGYSVSREKKERFSLILESASTNQTSMYLCASNKQGGDTIYFGEGSWLTVV.

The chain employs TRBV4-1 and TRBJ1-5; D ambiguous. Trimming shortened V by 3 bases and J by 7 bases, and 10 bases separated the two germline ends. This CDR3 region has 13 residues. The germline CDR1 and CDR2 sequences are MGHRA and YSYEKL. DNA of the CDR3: TGCGCCAGCAGCCAGGGTGTCTACCAGCCCCAGCATTTT. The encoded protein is CASSQGVYQPQHF.

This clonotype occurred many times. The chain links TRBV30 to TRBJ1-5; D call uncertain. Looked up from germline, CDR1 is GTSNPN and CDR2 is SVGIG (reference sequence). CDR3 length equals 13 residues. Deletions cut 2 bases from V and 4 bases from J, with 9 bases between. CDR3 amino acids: CAWSLSSNQPQHF. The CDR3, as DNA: TGTGCCTGGAGTTTATCCAGTAATCAGCCCCAGCATTTT.

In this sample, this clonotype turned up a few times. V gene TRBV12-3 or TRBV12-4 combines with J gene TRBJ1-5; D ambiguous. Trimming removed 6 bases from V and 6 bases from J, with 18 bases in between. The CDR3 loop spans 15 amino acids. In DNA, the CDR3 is TGTGCCAGCAGCCTTCAGGTCCTAGGGAGTCAGCCCCAGCATTTT. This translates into CASSLQVLGSQPQHF.

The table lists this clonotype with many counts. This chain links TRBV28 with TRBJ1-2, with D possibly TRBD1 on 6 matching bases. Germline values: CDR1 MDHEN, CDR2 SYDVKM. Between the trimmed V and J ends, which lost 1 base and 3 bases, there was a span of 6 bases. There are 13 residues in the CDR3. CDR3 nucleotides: TGTGCCAGCAGTTTATCAGGGGACTATGGCTACACCTTC. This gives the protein CASSLSGDYGYTF.

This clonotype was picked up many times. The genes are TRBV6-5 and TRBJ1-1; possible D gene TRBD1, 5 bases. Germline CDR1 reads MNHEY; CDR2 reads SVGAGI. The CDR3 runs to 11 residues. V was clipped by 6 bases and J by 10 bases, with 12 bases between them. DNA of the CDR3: TGTGCCAGCAGAACGGGACTCAGAGCTTTCTTT. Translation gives CASRTGLRAFF.

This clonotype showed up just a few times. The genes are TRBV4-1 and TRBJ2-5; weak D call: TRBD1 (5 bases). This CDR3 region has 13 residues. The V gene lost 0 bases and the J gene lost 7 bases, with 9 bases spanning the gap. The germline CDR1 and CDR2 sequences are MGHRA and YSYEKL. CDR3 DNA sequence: TGCGCCAGCAGCCAAGAAGGGGTTCGGACCCAGTACTTC. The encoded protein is CASSQEGVRTQYF.

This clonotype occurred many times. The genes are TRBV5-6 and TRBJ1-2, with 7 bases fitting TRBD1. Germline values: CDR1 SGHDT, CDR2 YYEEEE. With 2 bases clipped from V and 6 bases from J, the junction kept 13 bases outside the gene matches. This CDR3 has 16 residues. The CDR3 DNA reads TGTGCCAGCAGCTTTTCCTTACAGGGGATATTGAATGGCTACACCTTC. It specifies CASSFSLQGILNGYTF. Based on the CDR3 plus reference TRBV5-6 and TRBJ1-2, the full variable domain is DAGVTQSPTHLIKTRGQQVTLRCSPKSGHDTVSWYQQALGQGPQFIFQYYEEEERQRGNFPDRFSGHQFPNYSSELNVNALLLGDSALYLCASSFSLQGILNGYTFGSGTRLTVV.

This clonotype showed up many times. This CDR3 is CASRAGEWVGEKLFF. The CDR3 nucleotides read TGTGCCAGCAGAGCAGGGGAGTGGGTTGGGGAAAAACTGTTTTTT. The chain carries TRBV2 and TRBJ1-4; a possible D gene is TRBD1 (6 bases). Germline lookup yields CDR1 SNHLY and CDR2 FYNNEI. The V and J ends lost 6 bases and 8 bases respectively, with 19 bases between them. The CDR3 sequence is 15 residues long.

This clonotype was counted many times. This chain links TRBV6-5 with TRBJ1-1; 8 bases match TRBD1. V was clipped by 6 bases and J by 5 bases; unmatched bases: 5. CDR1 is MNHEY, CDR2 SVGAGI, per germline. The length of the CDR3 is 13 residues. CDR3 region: CASSPDRDTEAFF. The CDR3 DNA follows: TGTGCCAGCAGCCCGGACAGGGATACTGAAGCTTTCTTT.

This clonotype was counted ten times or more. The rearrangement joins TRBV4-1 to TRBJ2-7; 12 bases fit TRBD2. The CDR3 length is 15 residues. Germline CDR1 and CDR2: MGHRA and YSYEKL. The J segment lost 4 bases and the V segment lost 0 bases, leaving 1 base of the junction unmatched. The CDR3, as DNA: TGCGCCAGCAGCCAAGAACTAGCGGGAGGTTACGAGCAGTACTTC. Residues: CASSQELAGGYEQYF.